Listed below are T cell receptor beta chains from one sample, sequenced in a study of blood T cell repertoires in COVID-19. The protocol was immunoSEQ multiplex PCR, while the TCRdb copy is restricted to in-frame clones and leaves out a portion. The table shows 250,000 to 350,000 clones, with around 90% occurring only once. Material: PBMCs or T cells enriched from blood (not recorded which). These receptors were obtained from a man in his 60s who had recovered from COVID-19. CDR3s include the opening cysteine and the closing phenylalanine or tryptophan. A D gene is named only where the DNA matches it firmly. Clone sizes are given selectively: once, few, many, or a class where the clone is expanded.

CDR3nt: TGCGCCAGCAGCCAAGATAGGATCCAGGAGGGGGCTTTCTTT
CDR3aa: CASSQDRIQEGAFF
j_gene: TRBJ1-1
v_gene: TRBV4-3
len: 14
abundance: -
d_gene: -

CDR3nt: TGCGCCAGCAGCACGCATAGCCAAGAGACCCAGTACTTC
CDR3aa: CASSTHSQETQYF
j_gene: TRBJ2-5
v_gene: TRBV5-1
len: 13
abundance: -
d_gene: -

CDR3nt: TGTGCCAGCAGACTATCGACAGGGTCCTATAATTCACCCCTCCACTTT
CDR3aa: CASRLSTGSYNSPLHF
j_gene: TRBJ1-6
v_gene: TRBV2
len: 16
abundance: -
d_gene: TRBD1

CDR3nt: TGTGCCAGCAGCCAAAGCACAGGGGGAGAAAAACTGTTTTTT
CDR3aa: CASSQSTGGEKLFF
j_gene: TRBJ1-4
v_gene: TRBV3-1/TRBV3-2
len: 14
abundance: -
d_gene: TRBD1

CDR3nt: TGCGCCAGCCGTTACGATCATCTAAGCTCCTATAATTCACCCCTCCACTTT
CDR3aa: CASRYDHLSSYNSPLHF
j_gene: TRBJ1-6
v_gene: TRBV4-1
len: 17
abundance: -
d_gene: -

CDR3nt: TGTGCCAGTAGTACGACCGACCGACTCACTGAAGCTTTCTTT
CDR3aa: CASSTTDRLTEAFF
j_gene: TRBJ1-1
v_gene: TRBV19
len: 14
abundance: few
d_gene: -

CDR3nt: TGTGCCAGCAGCCGGGGGGGCGGGGCCTACGAGCAGTACTTC
CDR3aa: CASSRGGGAYEQYF
j_gene: TRBJ2-7
v_gene: TRBV28
len: 14
abundance: -
d_gene: TRBD2

CDR3nt: TGTGCCAGCAGCTCCGAGAGGGAGACAGATACGCAGTATTTT
CDR3aa: CASSSERETDTQYF
j_gene: TRBJ2-3
v_gene: TRBV7-9
len: 14
abundance: -
d_gene: -

CDR3nt: TGTGCCAGCTCACCACGGCGGAACAATGAGCAGTTCTTC
CDR3aa: CASSPRRNNEQFF
j_gene: TRBJ2-1
v_gene: TRBV18
len: 13
abundance: many
d_gene: -

CDR3nt: TGTGCCAGCAGCGGGGACAGGGGTAGGTACGAGCAGTACTTC
CDR3aa: CASSGDRGRYEQYF
j_gene: TRBJ2-7
v_gene: TRBV9
len: 14
abundance: -
d_gene: TRBD1

CDR3nt: TGCAGCGTTGAAAACGGCAGGGGCGCATCTAATAGCAATCAGCCCCAGCATTTT
CDR3aa: CSVENGRGASNSNQPQHF
j_gene: TRBJ1-5
v_gene: TRBV29-1
len: 18
abundance: -
d_gene: -